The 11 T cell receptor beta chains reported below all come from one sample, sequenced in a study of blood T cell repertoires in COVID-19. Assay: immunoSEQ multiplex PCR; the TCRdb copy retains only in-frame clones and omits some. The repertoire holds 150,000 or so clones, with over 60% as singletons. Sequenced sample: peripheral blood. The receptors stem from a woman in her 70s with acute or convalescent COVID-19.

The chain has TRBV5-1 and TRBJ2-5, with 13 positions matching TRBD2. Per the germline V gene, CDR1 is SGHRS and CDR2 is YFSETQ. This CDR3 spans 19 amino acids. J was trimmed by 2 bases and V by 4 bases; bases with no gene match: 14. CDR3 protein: CASSPGTSGARDRQETQYF. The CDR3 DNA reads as TGCGCCAGCAGCCCCGGGACTAGCGGGGCCCGAGACCGTCAAGAGACCCAGTACTTC. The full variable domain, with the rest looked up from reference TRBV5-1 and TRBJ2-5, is KAGVTQTPRYLIKTRGQQVTLSCSPISGHRSVSWYQQTPGQGLQFLFEYFSETQRNKGNFPGRFSGRQFSNSRSEMNVSTLELGDSALYLCASSPGTSGARDRQETQYFGPGTRLLVL.

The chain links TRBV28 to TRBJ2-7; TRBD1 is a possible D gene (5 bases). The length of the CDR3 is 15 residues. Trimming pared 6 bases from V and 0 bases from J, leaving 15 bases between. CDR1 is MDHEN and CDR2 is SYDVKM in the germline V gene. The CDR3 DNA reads TGTGCCAGCAGCCCACCCCCGACAGTCTCCTACGAGCAGTACTTC. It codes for CASSPPPTVSYEQYF. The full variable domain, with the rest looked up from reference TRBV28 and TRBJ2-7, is DVKVTQSSRYLVKRTGEKVFLECVQDMDHENMFWYRQDPGLGLRLIYFSYDVKMKEKGDIPEGYSVSREKKERFSLILESASTNQTSMYLCASSPPPTVSYEQYFGPGTRLTVT.

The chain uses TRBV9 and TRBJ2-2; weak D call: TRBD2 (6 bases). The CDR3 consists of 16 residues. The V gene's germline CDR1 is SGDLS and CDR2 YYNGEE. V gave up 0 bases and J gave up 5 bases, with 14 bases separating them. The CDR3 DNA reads TGTGCCAGCAGCGTAGCGGCAGTTGGGGGGACCGGGGAGCTGTTTTTT. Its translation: CASSVAAVGGTGELFF.

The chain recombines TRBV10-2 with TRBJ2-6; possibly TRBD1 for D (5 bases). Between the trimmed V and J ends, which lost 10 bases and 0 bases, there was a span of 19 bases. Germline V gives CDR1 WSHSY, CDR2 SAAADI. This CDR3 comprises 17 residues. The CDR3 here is CATRTQGPSSGANVLTF. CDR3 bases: TGCGCCACCCGAACCCAGGGCCCTTCCTCTGGGGCCAACGTCCTGACTTTC.

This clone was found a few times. The chain's CDR3 is CASSLQDSHQPQHF. CDR3 nucleotides: TGTGCCAGCAGCTTGCAGGACAGCCATCAGCCCCAGCATTTT. V usage is TRBV5-8 and J usage is TRBJ1-5, with D perhaps TRBD1 (6 bases). The ends were cut back, 1 base at V and 5 bases at J, with 10 bases in the middle. Per the germline V gene, CDR1 is SGHTS and CDR2 is YDEGEE. The CDR3 contains 14 residues. The full variable domain, in which reference TRBV5-8 and TRBJ1-5 provide the parts outside the CDR3, is EAGVTQSPTHLIKTRGQQATLRCSPISGHTSVYWYQQALGLGLQFLLWYDEGEERNRGNFPPRFSGRQFPNYSSELNVNALELEDSALYLCASSLQDSHQPQHFGDGTRLSIL.

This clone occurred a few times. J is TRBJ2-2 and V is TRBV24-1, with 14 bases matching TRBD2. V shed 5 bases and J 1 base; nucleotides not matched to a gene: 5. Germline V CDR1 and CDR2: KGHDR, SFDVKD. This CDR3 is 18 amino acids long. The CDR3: CATSGQTSGGVNTGELFF. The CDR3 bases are TGTGCCACCAGTGGACAGACTAGCGGGGGGGTGAACACCGGGGAGCTGTTTTTT.

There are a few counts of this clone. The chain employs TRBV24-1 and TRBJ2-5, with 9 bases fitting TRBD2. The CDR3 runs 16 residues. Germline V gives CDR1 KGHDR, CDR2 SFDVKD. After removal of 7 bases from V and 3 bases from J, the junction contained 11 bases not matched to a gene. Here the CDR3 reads CATRCGPSGVEETQYF. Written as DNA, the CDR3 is TGTGCCACCAGATGCGGTCCTAGCGGGGTCGAAGAGACCCAGTACTTC.

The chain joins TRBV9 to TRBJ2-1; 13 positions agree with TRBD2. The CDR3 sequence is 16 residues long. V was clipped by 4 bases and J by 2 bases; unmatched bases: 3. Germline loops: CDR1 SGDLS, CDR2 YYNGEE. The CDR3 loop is CASSPGTSGAYNEQFF. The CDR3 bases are TGTGCCAGCAGCCCAGGGACTAGCGGGGCCTACAATGAGCAGTTCTTC.

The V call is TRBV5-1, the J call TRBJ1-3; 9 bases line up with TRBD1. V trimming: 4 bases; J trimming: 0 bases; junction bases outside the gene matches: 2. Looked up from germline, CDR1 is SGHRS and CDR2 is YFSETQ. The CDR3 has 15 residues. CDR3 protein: CASSTQGASGNTIYF. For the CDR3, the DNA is TGCGCCAGCAGCACACAGGGGGCCTCTGGAAACACCATATATTTT.

CDR3 loop: CAWSMPGTGDEKLFF. The CDR3 region has the DNA TGTGCCTGGAGTATGCCTGGGACAGGGGATGAAAAACTGTTTTTT. The V call is TRBV30, the J call TRBJ1-4, with TRBD1 matching over 10 bases. The CDR3 covers 15 residues. Per germline, CDR1 GTSNPN and CDR2 SVGIG (reference sequence). Trimming cost V 2 bases and J 6 bases; bases outside gene matches: 6.

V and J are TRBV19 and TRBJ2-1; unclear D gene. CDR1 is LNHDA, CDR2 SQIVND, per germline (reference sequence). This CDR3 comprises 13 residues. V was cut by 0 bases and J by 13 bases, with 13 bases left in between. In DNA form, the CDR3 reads TGTGCCAGTAGTATAGATCGATCTACCGCCCAGTTCTTC. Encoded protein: CASSIDRSTAQFF.